This T cell receptor (beta chain) was sequenced in a study of T cell responses to AZD1222 COVID-19 vaccine. Germline CDR1 reads LGHDT; CDR2 reads YNNKEL (reference sequence). V shed 0 bases and J shed 7 bases, with 13 bases lying between them. There are 16 residues in the CDR3. Pooled in the analysis were second doses at about 4 or about 12 weeks. Here immunoSEQ multiplex PCR was the method, and the copy in TCRdb shows in-frame clones only, minus some. The sample holds some 84,000 clones; around nine tenths are singletons and the top ten take 11%. The sample was peripheral blood, taken 28 days after the second AZD1222 dose. The V call is TRBV3-1 (or the pseudogene TRBV3-2), the J call TRBJ1-6, with TRBD1 as a possible D gene (5 bases). The sequence was obtained from an adult who received the AZD1222 COVID-19 vaccine. CDR3 region: CASSQDSAGWNSPLHF. The CDR3 bases are TGTGCCAGCAGCCAAGATAGCGCAGGGTGGAATTCACCCCTCCACTTT.